This T cell receptor beta chain was retrieved from a study of T cell clonotyping in hematopoietic cell transplantation. Across the whole study: Recipient samples before transplant were obtained post-cytoreduction. Study-wide results and limits: Cells were unsorted, so CD4 and CD8 contributions were not separated. At the given depth, recipient repertoires were over 95% de novo clonotypes.

Time point: recipient sample about 28 days before transplant, after cytoreduction. Samples: about 28 days before transplant, then days 30, 100 and 180 after. With respect to this clone: As yet, its antigen is unknown.

Method: immunoSEQ multiplex PCR; TCRdb's copy keeps in-frame clones and lacks some. The table has over 10,000 clones, over 80% seen once. Unmatched junction bases numbered 1, after V lost 1 base and J lost 2 bases. CDR1 and CDR2 (germline): SQVTM, ANQGSEA. The CDR3 loop spans 14 amino acids. The sequence was collected from a man aged 55 to 69 with acute myeloid leukemia. Some clones in this sample may be carry-over from other donors' samples. The sample in question was peripheral blood mononuclear cells, obtained before stem cell transplant. The V and J genes are TRBV29-1 and TRBJ2-7, with TRBD1 matching 11 bases. This chain's CDR3 is CSVEVGQGAYEQYF. CDR3 nucleotides: TGCAGCGTTGAAGTGGGACAGGGGGCCTACGAGCAGTACTTC.